This is a list of T cell receptor beta chains from one sample in a study of shared clonotypes between healthy human individuals. The table came from immunoSEQ multiplex PCR; TCRdb's copy has only in-frame clones and leaves some out. The table records about 1 million clones, about 70% of them present only once. Sample: memory CD4+ T cells sorted from blood. Every receptor here comes from a man between 18 and 29 years old in good health. CDR3s include the opening cysteine and the closing phenylalanine or tryptophan. The D gene is left open where the match is weak. The size of a clone is reported for some rows only, either as once, few or many, or as a class for expanded clones.

V: TRBV30
D: TRBD1
J: TRBJ2-5
size: .
CDR3: CAWSRVAGGRETQYF
DNA: TGTGCCTGGAGTAGGGTGGCAGGGGGAAGGGAGACCCAGTACTTC

V: TRBV2
D: TRBD2
J: TRBJ2-5
size: .
CDR3: CASTWGGETQYF
DNA: TGTGCCAGCACCTGGGGAGGGGAGACCCAGTACTTC

V: TRBV6-1
D: .
J: TRBJ1-6
size: .
CDR3: CASSGQQGPNSPLHF
DNA: TGTGCCAGCAGTGGCCAGCAGGGACCGAATTCACCCCTCCACTTT

V: TRBV28
D: .
J: TRBJ2-5
size: .
CDR3: CASSLGGFETQYF
DNA: TGTGCCAGCAGTTTAGGGGGCTTTGAGACCCAGTACTTC

V: TRBV25-1
D: TRBD1
J: TRBJ2-5
size: once
CDR3: CASSDPKTGGETQYF
DNA: TGTGCCAGCAGTGACCCGAAGACAGGGGGGGAGACCCAGTACTTC

V: TRBV28
D: TRBD1
J: TRBJ1-4
size: .
CDR3: CASRQGHQEKLFF
DNA: TGTGCCAGCAGACAGGGGCATCAGGAAAAACTGTTTTTT

V: TRBV5-1
D: TRBD1
J: TRBJ2-2
size: .
CDR3: CASSGKGGAITGELFF
DNA: TGCGCCAGCAGCGGCAAAGGGGGCGCGATCACCGGGGAGCTGTTTTTT

V: TRBV4-1
D: .
J: TRBJ1-5
size: .
CDR3: CASSQGGGSRGPQHF
DNA: TGCGCCAGCAGCCAAGGGGGGGGGTCCAGGGGGCCCCAGCATTTT

V: TRBV7-9
D: TRBD1
J: TRBJ1-3
size: few
CDR3: CASSPEGGDGNTIYF
DNA: TGTGCCAGCAGCCCCGAAGGGGGCGACGGAAACACCATATATTTT

V: TRBV19
D: .
J: TRBJ2-7
size: .
CDR3: CASSIGPSSSYEQYF
DNA: TGTGCCAGTAGTATAGGCCCGTCGAGCTCCTACGAGCAGTACTTC

V: TRBV5-1
D: TRBD1
J: TRBJ2-7
size: .
CDR3: CASSREGTVSYEQHF
DNA: TGCGCCAGCAGCCGGGAAGGGACAGTCTCCTACGAGCAGCACTTC

V: TRBV6-7
D: .
J: TRBJ1-6
size: .
CDR3: CASSRHMTDSPLHF
DNA: TGTGCCAGCAGCCGACATATGACCGATTCACCCCTCCACTTT

V: TRBV10-3
D: TRBD2
J: TRBJ2-1
size: .
CDR3: CAISEMSGGSYNEQFF
DNA: TGTGCCATCAGTGAGATGAGCGGGGGATCCTACAATGAGCAGTTCTTC

V: TRBV5-1
D: TRBD2
J: TRBJ2-5
size: .
CDR3: CASSFSGLAGGQETQYF
DNA: TGCGCCAGCAGCTTTTCCGGACTAGCGGGGGGGCAAGAGACCCAGTACTTC

V: TRBV7-6
D: .
J: TRBJ2-7
size: .
CDR3: CASSLEPGVAEEQYF
DNA: TGTGCCAGCAGCCTTGAACCCGGGGTCGCGGAGGAGCAGTACTTC

V: TRBV15
D: .
J: TRBJ2-7
size: .
CDR3: CATSRGGGTFSSYEQYF
DNA: TGTGCCACCAGCAGAGGAGGGGGGACGTTTAGTTCCTACGAGCAGTACTTC

V: TRBV10-3
D: .
J: TRBJ1-2
size: .
CDR3: CAIKGTAFDYGYTF
DNA: TGTGCCATCAAGGGGACGGCCTTTGACTATGGCTACACCTTC

V: TRBV5-6
D: .
J: TRBJ1-2
size: .
CDR3: CASSLIVDRGYTF
DNA: TGTGCCAGCAGCTTGATCGTCGATCGGGGCTACACCTTC

V: TRBV7-2
D: TRBD2
J: TRBJ2-7
size: .
CDR3: CASTLAGGRREQYF
DNA: TGTGCCAGCACCTTAGCGGGAGGGCGGCGCGAGCAGTACTTC

V: TRBV28
D: TRBD2
J: TRBJ2-1
size: .
CDR3: CASRDSGGVYNEQFF
DNA: TGTGCCAGCAGGGATAGCGGGGGGGTCTACAATGAGCAGTTCTTC

V: TRBV11-3
D: .
J: TRBJ1-6
size: once
CDR3: CASSLRRNSPLHF
DNA: TGTGCCAGCAGCTTGAGGAGGAATTCACCCCTCCACTTT

V: TRBV12-5
D: .
J: TRBJ2-1
size: .
CDR3: CASGTGTGAESSYNEQFF
DNA: TGTGCTAGTGGTACAGGAACGGGGGCTGAAAGCTCCTACAATGAGCAGTTCTTC

V: TRBV4-3
D: .
J: TRBJ2-3
size: .
CDR3: CASSQEVRRKQDTQYF
DNA: TGCGCCAGCAGCCAAGAGGTTCGCCGGAAGCAGGATACGCAGTATTTT

V: TRBV7-8
D: .
J: TRBJ2-2
size: .
CDR3: CASSLREDTGELFF
DNA: TGTGCCAGCAGCCTCAGGGAGGACACCGGGGAGCTGTTTTTT

V: TRBV28
D: TRBD1
J: TRBJ1-1
size: .
CDR3: CASRRQGMNTEAFF
DNA: TGTGCCAGCAGACGACAGGGAATGAACACTGAAGCTTTCTTT

V: TRBV28
D: TRBD2
J: TRBJ2-1
size: .
CDR3: CASSLWGGTSGDNEQFF
DNA: TGTGCCAGCAGTTTATGGGGGGGAACTAGCGGGGACAATGAGCAGTTCTTC

V: TRBV30
D: TRBD1
J: TRBJ1-4
size: .
CDR3: CAWRPSGQATNEKLFF
DNA: TGTGCCTGGAGACCCTCGGGACAGGCAACTAATGAAAAACTGTTTTTT

V: TRBV5-6
D: .
J: TRBJ2-7
size: .
CDR3: CASSFMVKGTYEQYF
DNA: TGTGCCAGCAGCTTTATGGTTAAGGGAACCTACGAGCAGTACTTC

V: TRBV7-8
D: TRBD2
J: TRBJ2-2
size: .
CDR3: CASSMGLAGPTGELFF
DNA: TGTGCCAGCAGCATGGGACTAGCGGGTCCAACCGGGGAGCTGTTTTTT

V: TRBV29-1
D: .
J: TRBJ1-1
size: .
CDR3: CSVDGGFSTEAFF
DNA: TGCAGCGTTGACGGTGGTTTCAGCACTGAAGCTTTCTTT